This is a list of T cell receptor beta chains from one sample in a study of T cell responses to AZD1222 COVID-19 vaccine. The protocol was immunoSEQ multiplex PCR, while the TCRdb copy is restricted to in-frame clones and leaves out a portion. The sample yields about 94,000 clones, 88% seen once. The source was peripheral blood, collected 28 days after the second AZD1222 dose. Receptor source: an adult who received the AZD1222 COVID-19 vaccine. CDR3s include the opening cysteine and the closing phenylalanine or tryptophan. The D gene is left open where the match is weak. The listing skips clone size in some rows; elsewhere it reads once, few, many or a size class.

>TRBV11-2|NA|TRBJ2-5|TRBD2
CASSLDSVRLAGAKQETQYF
TGTGCCAGCAGCTTAGATTCGGTGCGGCTAGCGGGGGCCAAACAAGAGACCCAGTACTTC
>TRBV7-2|NA|TRBJ2-2|TRBD1
CASSRDRTNTGELFF
TGTGCCAGCAGCCGGGACAGAACGAACACCGGGGAGCTGTTTTTT
>TRBV6-5|NA|TRBJ2-2|TRBD1
CASRDRGRGTGELFF
TGTGCCAGCAGGGACAGGGGGCGGGGCACCGGGGAGCTGTTTTTT
>TRBV7-2|NA|TRBJ1-5|NA
CASSLDSPQNQPQHF
TGTGCCAGCAGCTTAGACAGCCCACAAAATCAGCCCCAGCATTTT
>TRBV6-5|few|TRBJ2-7|TRBD1
CASSNRDREYEQYF
TGTGCCAGCAGTAACCGGGACAGGGAGTACGAGCAGTACTTC
>TRBV6-5|NA|TRBJ1-5|NA
CASIQAGNQPQHF
TGTGCCAGCATACAGGCAGGCAATCAGCCCCAGCATTTT
>TRBV4-3|once|TRBJ1-6|NA
CASSQDWDSPLHF
TGCGCCAGCAGCCAAGATTGGGATTCACCCCTCCACTTT
>TRBV2|NA|TRBJ2-3|TRBD2
CASSVGTSGSTDTQYF
TGTGCCAGCAGTGTCGGGACTAGCGGTTCCACAGATACGCAGTATTTT
>TRBV3-1/TRBV3-2|NA|TRBJ1-2|NA
CASSPNNYGYTF
TGTGCCAGCAGCCCTAATAACTATGGCTACACCTTC
>TRBV29-1|NA|TRBJ1-1|NA
CSGRQQQNTEAFF
TGCAGCGGCCGACAGCAACAGAACACTGAAGCTTTCTTT
>TRBV6-2/TRBV6-3|NA|TRBJ1-1|TRBD1
CASSYSGTGGGTEAFF
TGTGCCAGCAGTTACTCGGGAACAGGGGGAGGAACTGAAGCTTTCTTT
>TRBV7-2|NA|TRBJ1-1|TRBD1
CASSVDRLNTEAFF
TGTGCCAGCAGCGTGGACAGGCTGAACACTGAAGCTTTCTTT
>TRBV25-1|once|TRBJ1-6|NA
CASSVGGLNSPLHF
TGTGCCAGCAGTGTAGGCGGCCTCAATTCACCCCTCCACTTT
>TRBV5-6|NA|TRBJ1-5|NA
CASSLGGPSNQPQHF
TGTGCCAGCAGCTTGGGGGGGCCTAGCAATCAGCCCCAGCATTTT
>TRBV7-3|NA|TRBJ2-5|TRBD1
CASSAGQGIMTQYF
TGTGCCAGCAGCGCGGGACAGGGCATAATGACCCAGTACTTC
>TRBV6-5|NA|TRBJ2-3|NA
CASSYSGDRSTDTQYF
TGTGCCAGCAGTTACTCGGGAGACAGAAGCACAGATACGCAGTATTTT
>TRBV28|NA|TRBJ1-3|TRBD1
CASSSGQGHVATIYF
TGTGCCAGCAGTTCGGGACAGGGTCACGTCGCCACCATATATTTT
>TRBV19|NA|TRBJ1-5|NA
CATGTNSNQPQHF
TGTGCCACTGGTACTAATAGCAATCAGCCCCAGCATTTT